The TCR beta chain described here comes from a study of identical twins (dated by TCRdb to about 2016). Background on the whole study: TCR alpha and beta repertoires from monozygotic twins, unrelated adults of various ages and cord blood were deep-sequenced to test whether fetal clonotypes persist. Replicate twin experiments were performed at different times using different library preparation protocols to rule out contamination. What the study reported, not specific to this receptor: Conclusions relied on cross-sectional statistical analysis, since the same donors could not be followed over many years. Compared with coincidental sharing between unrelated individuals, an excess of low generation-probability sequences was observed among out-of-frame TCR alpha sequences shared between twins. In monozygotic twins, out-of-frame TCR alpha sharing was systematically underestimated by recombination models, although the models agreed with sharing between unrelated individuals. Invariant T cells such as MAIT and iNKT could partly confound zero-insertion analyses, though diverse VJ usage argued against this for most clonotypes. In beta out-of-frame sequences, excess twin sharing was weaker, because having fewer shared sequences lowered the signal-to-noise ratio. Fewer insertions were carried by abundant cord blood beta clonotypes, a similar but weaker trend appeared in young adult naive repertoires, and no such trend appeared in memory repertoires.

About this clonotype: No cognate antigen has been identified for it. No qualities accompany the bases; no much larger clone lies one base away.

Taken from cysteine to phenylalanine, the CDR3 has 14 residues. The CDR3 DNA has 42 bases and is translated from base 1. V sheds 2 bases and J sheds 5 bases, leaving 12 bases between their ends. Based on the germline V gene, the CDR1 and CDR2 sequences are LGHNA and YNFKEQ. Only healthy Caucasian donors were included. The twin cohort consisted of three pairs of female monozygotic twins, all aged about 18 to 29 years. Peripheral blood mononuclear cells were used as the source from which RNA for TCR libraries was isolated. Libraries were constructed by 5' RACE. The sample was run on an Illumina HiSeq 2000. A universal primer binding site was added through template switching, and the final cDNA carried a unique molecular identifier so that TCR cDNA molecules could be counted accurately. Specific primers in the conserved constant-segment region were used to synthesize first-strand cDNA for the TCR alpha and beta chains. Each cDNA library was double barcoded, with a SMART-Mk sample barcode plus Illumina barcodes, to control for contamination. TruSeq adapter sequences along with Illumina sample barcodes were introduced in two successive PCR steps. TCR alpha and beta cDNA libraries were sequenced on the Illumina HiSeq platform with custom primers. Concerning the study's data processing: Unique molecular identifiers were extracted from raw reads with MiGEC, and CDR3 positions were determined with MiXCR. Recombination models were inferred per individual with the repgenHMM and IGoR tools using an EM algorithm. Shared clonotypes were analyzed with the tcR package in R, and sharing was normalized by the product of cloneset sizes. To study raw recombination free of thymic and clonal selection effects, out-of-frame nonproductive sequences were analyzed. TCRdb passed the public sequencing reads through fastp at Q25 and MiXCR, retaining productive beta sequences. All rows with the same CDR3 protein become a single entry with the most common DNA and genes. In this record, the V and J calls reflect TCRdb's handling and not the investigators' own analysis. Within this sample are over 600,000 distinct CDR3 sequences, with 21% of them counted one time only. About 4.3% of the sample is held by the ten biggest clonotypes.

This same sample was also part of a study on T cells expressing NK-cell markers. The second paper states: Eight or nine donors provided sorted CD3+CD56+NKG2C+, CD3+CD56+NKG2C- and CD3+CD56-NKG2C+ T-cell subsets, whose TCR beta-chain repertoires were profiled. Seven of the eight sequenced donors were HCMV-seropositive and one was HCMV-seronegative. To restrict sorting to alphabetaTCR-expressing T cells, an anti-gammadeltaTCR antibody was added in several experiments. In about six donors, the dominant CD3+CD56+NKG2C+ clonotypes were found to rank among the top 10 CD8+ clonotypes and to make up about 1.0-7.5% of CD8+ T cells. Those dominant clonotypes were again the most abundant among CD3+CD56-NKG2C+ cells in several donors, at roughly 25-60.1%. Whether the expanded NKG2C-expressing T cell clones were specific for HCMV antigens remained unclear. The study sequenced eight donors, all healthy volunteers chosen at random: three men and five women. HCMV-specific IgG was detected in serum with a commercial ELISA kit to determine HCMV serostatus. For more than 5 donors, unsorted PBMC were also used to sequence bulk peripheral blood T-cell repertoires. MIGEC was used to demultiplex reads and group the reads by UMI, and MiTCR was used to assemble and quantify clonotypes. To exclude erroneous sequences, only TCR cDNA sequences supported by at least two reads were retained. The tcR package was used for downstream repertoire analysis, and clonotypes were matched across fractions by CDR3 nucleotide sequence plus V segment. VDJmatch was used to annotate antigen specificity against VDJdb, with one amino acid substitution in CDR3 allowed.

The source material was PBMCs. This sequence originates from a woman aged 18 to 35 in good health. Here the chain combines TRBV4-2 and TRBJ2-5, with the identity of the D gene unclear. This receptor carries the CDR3 CASSQSSLEETQYF. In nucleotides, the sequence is TGTGCCAGCAGCCAATCTTCTCTGGAGGAGACCCAGTACTTC.